This paragraph covers one T cell receptor (beta chain) sequence. Its target is unknown. The source of the sample is a study of human T cells and chemical hapten exposure. About the study: Patch tests delivered 0.01% DPC to the upper back and were evaluated at 6 days. Overall study findings and caveats: Expanded TCR sets contained significantly more large CDR3 similarity clusters than controls.

Time point defined: patch test 3, about 24 weeks after DPC sensitization. The treatment here: therapeutic diphenylcyclopropenone sensitization with weekly scalp DPC. Germline V gene lookup returns CDR1 SEHNR and CDR2 FQNEAQ (reference sequence). This CDR3 has 13 residues. With 5 bases removed from V and 0 bases from J, the gap between germline ends came to 7 bases. In the library, unique molecular identifiers were attached to individual cDNA molecules. MiXCR, applied by TCRdb to the RACE reads, yields one record per CDR3 protein. Here the sample spans 55,000 to 75,000 distinct CDR3 sequences, roughly an eighth being singletons.

This TCR was sampled from a man younger than 40 with alopecia areata. Some clones in this sample may be carry-over from other donors' samples. The source material was whole blood, sampled in connection with sensitization to the hapten diphenylcyclopropenone (DPC). The J gene is TRBJ1-1, the V gene TRBV7-9; D is perhaps TRBD1 (5 bases). This CDR3 reads CASSRQMNTEAFF. In DNA form, the CDR3 reads TGTGCCAGCAGCCGACAGATGAACACTGAAGCTTTCTTT. Drawing the rest from reference TRBV7-9 and TRBJ1-1, the complete variable domain is DTGVSQNPRHKITKRGQNVTFRCDPISEHNRLYWYRQTLGQGPEFLTYFQNEAQLEKSRLLSDRFSAERPKGSFSTLEIQRTEQGDSAMYLCASSRQMNTEAFFGQGTRLTVV.